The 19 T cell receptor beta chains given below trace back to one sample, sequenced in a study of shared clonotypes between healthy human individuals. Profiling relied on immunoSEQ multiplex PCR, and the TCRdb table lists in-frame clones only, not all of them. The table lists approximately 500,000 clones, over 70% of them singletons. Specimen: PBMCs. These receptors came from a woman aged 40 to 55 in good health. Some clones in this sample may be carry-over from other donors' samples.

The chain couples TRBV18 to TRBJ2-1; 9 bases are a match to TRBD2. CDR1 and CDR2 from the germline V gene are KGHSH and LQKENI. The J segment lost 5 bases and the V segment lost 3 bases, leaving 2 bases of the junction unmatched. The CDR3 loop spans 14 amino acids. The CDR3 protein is CASSPTSGDNEQFF. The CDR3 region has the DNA TGTGCCAGCTCACCGACTAGCGGAGACAATGAGCAGTTCTTC.

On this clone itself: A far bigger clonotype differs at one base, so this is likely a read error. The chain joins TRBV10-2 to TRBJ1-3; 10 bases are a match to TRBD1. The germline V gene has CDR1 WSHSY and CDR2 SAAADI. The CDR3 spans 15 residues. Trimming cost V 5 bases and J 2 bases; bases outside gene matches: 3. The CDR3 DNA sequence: TGCGCCAGCAGTAATGGACAGGGGGCTGGAAACACCATATATTTT. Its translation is CASSNGQGAGNTIYF.

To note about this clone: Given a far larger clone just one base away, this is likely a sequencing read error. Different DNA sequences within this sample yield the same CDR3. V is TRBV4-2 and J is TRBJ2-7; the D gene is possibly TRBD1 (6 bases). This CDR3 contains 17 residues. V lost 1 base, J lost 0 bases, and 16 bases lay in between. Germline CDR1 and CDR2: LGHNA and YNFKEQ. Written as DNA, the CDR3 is TGTGCCAGCAGCCAAGTACGAGGACAGTCCCTCTCCTACGAGCAGTACTTC. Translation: CASSQVRGQSLSYEQYF.

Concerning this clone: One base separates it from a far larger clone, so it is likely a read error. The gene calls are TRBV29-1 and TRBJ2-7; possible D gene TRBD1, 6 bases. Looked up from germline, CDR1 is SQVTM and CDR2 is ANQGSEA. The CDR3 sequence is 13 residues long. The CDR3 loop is CRVGGGKTDEQYF. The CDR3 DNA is TGCAGAGTTGGTGGGGGCAAAACTGACGAGCAGTACTTC.

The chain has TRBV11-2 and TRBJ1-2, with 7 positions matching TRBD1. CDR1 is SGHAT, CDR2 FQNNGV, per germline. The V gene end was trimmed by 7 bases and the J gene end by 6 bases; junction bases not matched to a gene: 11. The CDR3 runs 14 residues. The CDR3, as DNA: TGTGCCAGCACCATACAGGGGTCGGAGGATGGCTACACCTTC. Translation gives CASTIQGSEDGYTF.

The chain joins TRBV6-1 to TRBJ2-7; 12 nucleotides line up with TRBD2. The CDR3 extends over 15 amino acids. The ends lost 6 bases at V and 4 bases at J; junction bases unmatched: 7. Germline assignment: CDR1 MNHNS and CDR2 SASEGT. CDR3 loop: CASSTSTSGSYEQYF. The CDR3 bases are TGTGCCAGCAGCACCTCGACTAGCGGGAGTTACGAGCAGTACTTC.

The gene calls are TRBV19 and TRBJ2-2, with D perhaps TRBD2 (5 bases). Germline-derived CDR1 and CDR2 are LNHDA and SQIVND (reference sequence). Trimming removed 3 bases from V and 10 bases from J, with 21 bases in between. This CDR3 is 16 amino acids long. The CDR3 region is CASSIHRRGPGVELFF. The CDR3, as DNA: TGTGCCAGTAGTATTCATCGGAGAGGGCCGGGCGTGGAGCTGTTTTTT.

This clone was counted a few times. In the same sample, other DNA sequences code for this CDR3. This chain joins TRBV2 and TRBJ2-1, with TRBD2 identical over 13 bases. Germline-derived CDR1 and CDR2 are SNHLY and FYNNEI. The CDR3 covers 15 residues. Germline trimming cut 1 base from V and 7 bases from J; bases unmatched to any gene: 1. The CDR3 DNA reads TGTGCCAGCAGTGAAGGACTAGCGGGAGGTAATGAGCAGTTCTTC. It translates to CASSEGLAGGNEQFF.

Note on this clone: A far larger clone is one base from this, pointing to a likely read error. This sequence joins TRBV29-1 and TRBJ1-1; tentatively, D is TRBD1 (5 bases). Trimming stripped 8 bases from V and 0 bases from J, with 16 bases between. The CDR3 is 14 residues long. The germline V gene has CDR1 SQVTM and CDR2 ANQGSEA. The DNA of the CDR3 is TGCAGCATTGTTAATCCAGGGATGAACACTGAAGCTTTCTTT. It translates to CSIVNPGMNTEAFF.

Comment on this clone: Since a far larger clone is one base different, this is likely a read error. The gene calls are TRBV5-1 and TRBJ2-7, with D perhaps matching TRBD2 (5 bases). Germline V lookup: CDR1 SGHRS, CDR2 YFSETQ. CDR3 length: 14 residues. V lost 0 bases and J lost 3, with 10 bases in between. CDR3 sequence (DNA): TGCGCCAGCAGCTTGGATCAGGACTTCTACGAGCAGTACTTC. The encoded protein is CASSLDQDFYEQYF.

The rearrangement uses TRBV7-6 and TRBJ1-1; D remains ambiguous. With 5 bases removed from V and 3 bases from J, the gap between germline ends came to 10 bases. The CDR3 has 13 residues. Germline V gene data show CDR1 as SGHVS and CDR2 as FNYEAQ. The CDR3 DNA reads TGTGCCAGCAGCCCTCAGGAATACACTGAAGCTTTCTTT. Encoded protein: CASSPQEYTEAFF.

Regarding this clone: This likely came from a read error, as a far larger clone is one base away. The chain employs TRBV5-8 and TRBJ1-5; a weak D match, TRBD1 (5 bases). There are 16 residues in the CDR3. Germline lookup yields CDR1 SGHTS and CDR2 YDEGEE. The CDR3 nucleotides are TGTGCCAGCAGCTTGAGGTCAGGGAGTAGCAATCAGCCCCATCATTTT. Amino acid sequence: CASSLRSGSSNQPHHF.

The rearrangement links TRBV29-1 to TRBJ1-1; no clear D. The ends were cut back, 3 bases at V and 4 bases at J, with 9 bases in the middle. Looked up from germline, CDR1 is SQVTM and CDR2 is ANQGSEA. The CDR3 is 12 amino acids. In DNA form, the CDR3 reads TGCAGCGTTGATTACGGTCGCACTGAAGCTTTCTTT. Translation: CSVDYGRTEAFF.

CDR3 loop: CASRLRLAENGELFF. As DNA, the CDR3 is TGTGCCAGCAGACTAAGACTAGCGGAGAACGGGGAGCTGTTTTTT. The rearrangement joins TRBV11-2 to TRBJ2-2; 9 bases line up with TRBD2. The CDR3 has 15 residues. Per germline, CDR1 SGHAT and CDR2 FQNNGV. After removal of 6 bases from V and 7 bases from J, the junction contained 9 bases not matched to a gene.

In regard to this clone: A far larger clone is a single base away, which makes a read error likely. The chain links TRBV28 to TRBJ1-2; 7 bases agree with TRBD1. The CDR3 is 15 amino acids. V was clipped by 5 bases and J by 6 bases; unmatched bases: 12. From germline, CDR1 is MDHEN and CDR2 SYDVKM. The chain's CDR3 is CASSKNVQGTNGYTF. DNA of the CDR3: TGTGCCAGCAGTAAGAACGTACAGGGGACCAATGGCTACACCTTC.

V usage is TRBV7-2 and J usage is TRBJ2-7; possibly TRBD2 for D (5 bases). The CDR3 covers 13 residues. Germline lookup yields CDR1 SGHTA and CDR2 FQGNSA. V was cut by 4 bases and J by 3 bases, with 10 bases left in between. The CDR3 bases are TGTGCCAGCAGCTCCCGGGCGGGCTACGAGCAGTACTTC. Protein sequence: CASSSRAGYEQYF.

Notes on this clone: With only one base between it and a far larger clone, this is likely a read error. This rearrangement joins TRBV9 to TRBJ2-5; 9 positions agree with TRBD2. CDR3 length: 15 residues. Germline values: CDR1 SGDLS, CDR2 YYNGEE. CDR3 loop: CAGSVAGAGAETQYF. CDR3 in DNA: TGTGCCGGCAGCGTAGCGGGAGCGGGAGCAGAGACCCAGTACTTC.

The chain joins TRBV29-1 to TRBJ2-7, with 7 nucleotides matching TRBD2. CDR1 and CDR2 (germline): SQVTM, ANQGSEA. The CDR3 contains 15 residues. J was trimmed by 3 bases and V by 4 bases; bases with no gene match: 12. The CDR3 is CSVVGLAGVDYEQYF. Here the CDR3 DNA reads TGCAGCGTTGTAGGGCTGGCGGGAGTAGACTACGAGCAGTACTTC.

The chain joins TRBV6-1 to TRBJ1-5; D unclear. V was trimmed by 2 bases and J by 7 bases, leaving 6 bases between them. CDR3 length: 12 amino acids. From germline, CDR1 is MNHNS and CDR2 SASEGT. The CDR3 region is CASSEWGQPQHF. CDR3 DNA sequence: TGTGCCAGCAGTGAATGGGGACAGCCCCAGCATTTT.